This T cell receptor beta chain was profiled in a study of control samples from healthy donors and cancer patients (dated by TCRdb to 2019 to 2021). On this clone itself: There is no known antigen for this receptor. Per-base qualities were not stored, and no clone one base away is much larger.

The receptor library was made with the immunoSEQ multiplex PCR assay. TCRdb re-hosts the immuneACCESS table, in-frame sequences only. Its copies lack some clones; in the studies checked, an unresolved V gene accounts for under half of them, and the cause for the rest is not known. Counted in this sample were some 110,000 clones; 88% of them appeared once. The leading ten clones occupy around 2.5% of the sample. CDR1 and CDR2, looked up from the germline V gene (reference sequence), are LNHDA and SQIVND. Between the V and J ends, shortened by 6 bases and 2 bases respectively, the junction contains 19 bases. Including cysteine and phenylalanine, the CDR3 has 16 amino acids. Just the 48-base CDR3 DNA is kept, in frame starting at base 1.

The rearranged chain carries TRBV19 and TRBJ2-5; the D call is possibly TRBD1 or TRBD2, each sharing 6 bases. The TCR originated in a woman in her 70s in good health. Sequenced: blood. The DNA sequence is given as TGTGCCAGTAGCCGTGGGGGGTTGGGGGCACAAGAGACCCAGTACTTC. Its amino acids are CASSRGGLGAQETQYF.